The 11 T cell receptor beta chains below all came from one sample that was sequenced in a study of T cell responses to AZD1222 COVID-19 vaccine. The repertoire was sequenced with immunoSEQ multiplex PCR; TCRdb's copy has only in-frame clones and lacks some. Altogether approximately 50,000 clones are present, about 88% being singletons, with the ten largest covering less than 8.5%. Sequences were derived from peripheral blood, sampled 28 days after the second AZD1222 dose. The receptor source for this set is an adult who received the AZD1222 COVID-19 vaccine.

J is TRBJ2-4 and V is TRBV21-1; TRBD2, the D gene given by the table, was not confirmed from the DNA. TRBV21-1 is listed as a pseudogene. The CDR3 totals 13 residues. CDR3 region: CASTPRRKNIQYF. CDR3 coding DNA: TGTGCCAGCACACCACGGAGGAAAAACATTCAGTACTTC.

The rearrangement links TRBV21-1 to TRBJ2-1; the DNA was not used to check the table's D call, TRBD2. TRBV21-1 is a pseudogene segment. CDR3 length: 17 amino acids. The CDR3, as DNA: TGTGCCAGCAGCAGCCATACACCGGAGGGCCTCCTCTATGAGCAGTTCTTC. Translated: CASSSHTPEGLLYEQFF.

The rearrangement links TRBV6-2 or TRBV6-3 to TRBJ2-2; no reliable D call. The CDR3 loop spans 18 amino acids. Germline CDR1 and CDR2: MNHEY and SVGEGT. V shed 1 base and J shed 0 bases, with 15 bases lying between them. In nucleotides, the CDR3 is TGTGCCAGCAGTTACTTGATTAGGGCGGTACCGAACACCGGGGAGCTGTTTTTT. It encodes CASSYLIRAVPNTGELFF.

This chain links TRBV4-1 with TRBJ1-5; D unclear. Germline V lookup: CDR1 MGHRA, CDR2 YSYEKL. The CDR3 covers 14 residues. The V gene lost 2 bases and the J gene lost 4 bases, with 9 bases spanning the gap. The CDR3 DNA is TGCGCCAGCAGCCAATTGGGGTTGAATCAGCCCCAGCATTTT. Protein: CASSQLGLNQPQHF.

V usage is TRBV5-1 and J usage is TRBJ1-5, with 9 nucleotides matching TRBD1. CDR3 size: 15 residues. J was trimmed by 6 bases and V by 0 bases; bases with no gene match: 4. From germline, CDR1 is SGHRS and CDR2 YFSETQ. The CDR3 coding sequence is TGCGCCAGCAGCTTGGCGGGACAGGGTGGTCAGCCCCAGCATTTT. The encoded protein is CASSLAGQGGQPQHF.

This sequence joins TRBV19 and TRBJ1-4, with 7 bases lining up with TRBD1. The germline CDR1 and CDR2 sequences are LNHDA and SQIVND (reference sequence). This CDR3 has 16 residues. V was pared by 7 bases and J by 0 bases, with 8 bases of the junction left unmatched. This chain's CDR3 is CASTGQAEATNEKLFF. The CDR3 nucleotides are TGTGCCAGTACCGGACAGGCGGAAGCAACTAATGAAAAACTGTTTTTT.

V and J are TRBV19 and TRBJ2-5; 12 bases are a match to TRBD2. The V and J ends lost 7 bases and 3 bases, in that order; junction bases with no gene match: 3. The CDR3 spans 14 residues. Germline values: CDR1 LNHDA, CDR2 SQIVND (reference sequence). The CDR3 loop reads CASMRTSGEETQYF. The CDR3 DNA reads as TGTGCCAGTATGCGGACTAGCGGGGAAGAGACCCAGTACTTC.

The chain has TRBV19 and TRBJ1-2; D gene ambiguous. Deletions cut 5 bases from V and 7 bases from J, with 8 bases between. The CDR3 covers 11 residues. Germline V lookup: CDR1 LNHDA, CDR2 SQIVND (reference sequence). DNA of the CDR3: TGTGCCAGTAGTGGGATAGGTGGCTACACCTTC. Translation: CASSGIGGYTF.

The chain is built from TRBV7-2 and TRBJ2-1; 12 bases are shared with TRBD2. The CDR3 contains 16 residues. Germline CDR1 is SGHTA and CDR2 is FQGNSA. V dropped 5 bases and J dropped 3; count of bases not matched to a gene: 5. CDR3 DNA: TGTGCCAGCAGCGCCGGACTAGCGGGGCGCTACAATGAGCAGTTCTTC. It yields the protein CASSAGLAGRYNEQFF.

The chain recombines TRBV28 with TRBJ1-5; D not resolved. This CDR3 spans 16 amino acids. Germline loops: CDR1 MDHEN, CDR2 SYDVKM. Trimming removed 8 bases from V and 7 bases from J, with 24 bases in between. Written as DNA, the CDR3 is TGTGCCAGCGCATCGCCTAACTCCGTATTCTCCCAGCCCCAGCATTTT. Translation gives CASASPNSVFSQPQHF.

This rearrangement joins TRBV28 to TRBJ1-6, with a possible D match to TRBD1 (5 bases). The CDR3 spans 14 residues. The germline gives CDR1 MDHEN, CDR2 SYDVKM. Trimming pared 6 bases from V and 6 bases from J, leaving 12 bases between. The CDR3 here is CASRFWGSNSPLHF. In DNA, the CDR3 is TGTGCCAGCAGGTTCTGGGGCTCTAATTCACCCCTCCACTTT.